The 6 T cell receptor beta chains listed next were all sequenced from one sample in a study of human T cells and chemical hapten exposure. Unfractionated whole blood yielded the extracted total RNA. TCRdb redid the calling of the 5' RACE reads with MiXCR, one entry per CDR3 protein. Seen here are about 120,000 distinct CDR3 sequences, 15% to 20% observed once, and the top ten hold about 3%. The source of these receptors is a human donor in good health.

This clonotype showed up just a few times. This rearrangement joins TRBV28 to TRBJ1-5, with a tentative D call TRBD1 (5 bases). Germline V gene lookup returns CDR1 MDHEN and CDR2 SYDVKM. The ends were cut back, 6 bases at V and 6 bases at J, with 12 bases in the middle. This CDR3 is 13 amino acids long. The CDR3: CASRGTGIQPQHF. CDR3 DNA sequence: TGTGCCAGCAGGGGTACAGGAATTCAGCCCCAGCATTTT.

This clonotype was counted ten times or more. CDR3 region: CSVEDTRQAGNEQFF. The CDR3 coding sequence is TGCAGCGTTGAAGATACACGCCAAGCGGGCAATGAGCAGTTCTTC. This chain links TRBV29-1 with TRBJ2-1, with a tentative D call TRBD2 (6 bases). Between the trimmed V and J ends, which lost 0 bases and 6 bases, there was a span of 15 bases. The germline V gene has CDR1 SQVTM and CDR2 ANQGSEA. The CDR3 spans 15 residues.

This clonotype was found a few times. The J gene is TRBJ1-2, the V gene TRBV4-1; D might be TRBD1 (5 bases). The CDR3 runs 14 residues. Looked up from germline, CDR1 is MGHRA and CDR2 is YSYEKL. Trimming stripped 7 bases from V and 6 bases from J, with 18 bases between. CDR3 region: CASMPTGEKDGYTF. CDR3 coding DNA: TGCGCCAGCATGCCGACGGGGGAGAAGGATGGCTACACCTTC.

The V call is TRBV27, the J call TRBJ1-3; TRBD1 aligns across 8 bases. The CDR3 runs 17 residues. Germline trimming cut 0 bases from V and 8 bases from J; bases unmatched to any gene: 12. Germline V gene lookup returns CDR1 MNHEY and CDR2 SMNVEV (reference sequence). In nucleotides, the CDR3 is TGTGCCAGCAGTTTATCGGGGGGACAGGCCCGGACCCACACCATATATTTT. It encodes CASSLSGGQARTHTIYF.

The chain combines TRBV28 with TRBJ2-7; TRBD1 agrees at 8 bases. The CDR3 loop spans 15 amino acids. J gave up 2 bases and V 3 bases, and 6 bases lay outside the gene matches. The germline CDR1 and CDR2 sequences are MDHEN and SYDVKM. CDR3 nucleotides: TGTGCCAGCAGTTTGGACAGGGTAGGAGCCTACGAGCAGTACTTC. It specifies CASSLDRVGAYEQYF.

The sample holds a few counts of this clonotype. V is TRBV28 and J is TRBJ2-7; no reliable D call. Per germline, CDR1 MDHEN and CDR2 SYDVKM. The length of the CDR3 is 14 residues. The V and J ends lost 3 bases and 0 bases respectively, with 9 bases between them. CDR3 amino acids: CASSFGLSSYEQYF. The CDR3, as DNA: TGTGCCAGCAGTTTCGGGTTGAGCTCCTACGAGCAGTACTTC.